The following is a T cell receptor beta chain sequence with its context. Enrolled during active infection, Seattle patients were then followed longitudinally. The sample is drawn from a study of blood T cell repertoires in COVID-19. Whole-study context: Material from acute and convalescent COVID-19 was sourced from the United States, Italy and Spain.

Authors' methods: For nucleated cells, counts were estimated from reference gene primer amplification. The data were produced by immunoSEQ multiplex PCR, yet TCRdb's version contains in-frame clones alone and is incomplete. V and J calls plus clone size are reproduced from that table; the DNA served to infer D and trimming. This table has 300,000 to 450,000 clones, approximately 87% appearing once. The CDR3 contains 11 residues. The sample taken for sequencing was peripheral blood. The chain couples TRBV21-1 to TRBJ1-5; TRBD1 is taken as the D call from the table, unchecked against the DNA. TRBV21-1 is a recognized pseudogene. This TCR was recovered from a woman in her 30s with COVID-19, enrolled during active disease. CDR3 DNA: TGTGCCAGCAGCTCTCGACAGGGAAGGCATTTT. Its translation is CASSSRQGRHF.